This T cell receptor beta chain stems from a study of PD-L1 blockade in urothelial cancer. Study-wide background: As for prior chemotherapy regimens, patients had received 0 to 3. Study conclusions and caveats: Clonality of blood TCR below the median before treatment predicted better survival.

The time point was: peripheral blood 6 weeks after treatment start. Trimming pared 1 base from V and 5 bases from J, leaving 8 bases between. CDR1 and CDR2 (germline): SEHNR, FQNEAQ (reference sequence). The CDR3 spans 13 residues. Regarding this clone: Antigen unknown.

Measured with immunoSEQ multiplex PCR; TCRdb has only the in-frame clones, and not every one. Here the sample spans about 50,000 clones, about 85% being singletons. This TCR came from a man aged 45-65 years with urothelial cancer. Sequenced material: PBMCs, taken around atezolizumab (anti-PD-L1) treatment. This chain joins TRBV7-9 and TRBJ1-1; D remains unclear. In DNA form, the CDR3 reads TGTGCCAGCAGCTTAGGAGAGATAACTGAAGCTTTCTTT. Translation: CASSLGEITEAFF.